Described below is a single TCR beta chain sequence and its context. What it binds is not known. The sample comes from a study of lymphopenia after photon versus proton radiotherapy. Sequencing used immunoSEQ multiplex PCR; TCRdb keeps in-frame clones, though not all of them. Of about 160,000 clones in the sample, about 88% are singletons; the top ten hold about 4.7%. This CDR3 has 14 amino acids. From germline, CDR1 is SGHRS and CDR2 YFSETQ. Losses at the gene ends were 4 bases for V and 6 bases for J; bases not matched to a gene: 5. Study conclusions and caveats: Larger post-nadir TCR diversity loss correlated inversely with survival in deceased patients. After lymphocyte nadir, photon-treated repertoires showed oligoclonal expansion, especially CD8+ Temra. Authors raise, but do not show, better survival with proton therapy. Relative stability marked proton patients; photon patients lost diversity and naive cells.

The TCR was taken from a man aged 50-59 years with gastric cancer. The chain links TRBV5-1 to TRBJ1-4, with 8 bases fitting TRBD1. The specimen comprised peripheral blood, sampled from a patient treated with photon-based radiotherapy. For the CDR3, the DNA is TGCGCCAGCAGCAGACAGGGGTTAGATGAAAAACTGTTTTTT. Translation: CASSRQGLDEKLFF.